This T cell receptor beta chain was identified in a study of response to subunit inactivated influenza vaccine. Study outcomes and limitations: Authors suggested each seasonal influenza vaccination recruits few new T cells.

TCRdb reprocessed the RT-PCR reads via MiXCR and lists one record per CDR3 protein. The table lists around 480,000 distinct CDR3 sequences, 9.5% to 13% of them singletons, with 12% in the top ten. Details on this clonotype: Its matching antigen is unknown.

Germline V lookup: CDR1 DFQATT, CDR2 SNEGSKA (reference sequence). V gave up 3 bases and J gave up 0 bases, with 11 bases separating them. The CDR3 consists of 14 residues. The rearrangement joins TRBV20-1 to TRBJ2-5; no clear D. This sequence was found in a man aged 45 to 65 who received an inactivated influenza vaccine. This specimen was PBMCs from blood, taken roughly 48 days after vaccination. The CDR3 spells CSASFSGDQETQYF. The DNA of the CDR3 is TGCAGTGCTAGTTTTAGTGGCGACCAAGAGACCCAGTACTTC.